Presented here are 22 T cell receptor beta chains from one specimen sequenced in a study of T cell responses to AZD1222 COVID-19 vaccine. Generated by immunoSEQ multiplex PCR, the TCRdb table keeps only in-frame clones and is missing some. This table has around 180,000 clones, about nine tenths appearing once. The specimen comprised peripheral blood, sampled on day 0 of AZD1222 vaccination. Receptors originate from an adult in good health.

A few counts support this clone. The chain recombines TRBV5-4 with TRBJ2-7; D is possibly TRBD2 (7 bases). The CDR3 length is 17 residues. Germline-derived CDR1 and CDR2 are SGHNT and YYREEE (reference sequence). V lost 2 bases, J lost 2 bases, and 20 bases lay in between. The CDR3 loop reads CASSFTGRARRTYEQYF. The CDR3 DNA is TGTGCCAGCAGCTTCACAGGGAGGGCTAGAAGGACCTACGAGCAGTACTTC.

The J gene is TRBJ2-7, the V gene TRBV7-6; 8 bases align to TRBD1. The V and J ends lost 9 bases and 6 bases, in that order; junction bases with no gene match: 10. Germline CDR1 and CDR2: SGHVS and FNYEAQ. The CDR3 covers 13 residues. CDR3 loop: CASIGQGATEQYF. The CDR3 coding sequence is TGTGCCAGTATCGGGCAGGGGGCGACCGAGCAGTACTTC.

This clone showed up just a few times. The V gene is TRBV9, the J gene TRBJ2-7, with 10 bases matching TRBD2. The germline CDR1 and CDR2 sequences are SGDLS and YYNGEE. There are 15 residues in the CDR3. Trimming removed 3 bases from V and 0 bases from J; junction bases left unmatched: 3. The CDR3 DNA is TGTGCCAGCAGCGAGGGACTAGCGTTCTCCTACGAGCAGTACTTC. This translates into CASSEGLAFSYEQYF.

The chain joins TRBV6-1 to TRBJ2-2, with 12 bases fitting TRBD2. V trimming: 5 bases; J trimming: 0 bases; junction bases outside the gene matches: 7. The CDR3 covers 18 residues. Per germline, CDR1 MNHNS and CDR2 SASEGT. CDR3 sequence reads: CASSKGLAGLSNTGELFF. The CDR3 DNA reads TGTGCCAGCAGTAAAGGACTAGCGGGACTATCGAACACCGGGGAGCTGTTTTTT.

This chain connects TRBV3-1 (or the pseudogene TRBV3-2) to TRBJ1-1; 9 bases align to TRBD1. This CDR3 is built from 14 residues. Per germline, CDR1 LGHDT and CDR2 YNNKEL (reference sequence). The trim removed 8 bases at V and 5 bases at J, leaving 9 bases unmatched. The CDR3 loop is CASGRTGVSTEAFF. CDR3 coding DNA: TGTGCCAGCGGAAGGACAGGGGTGAGTACTGAAGCTTTCTTT.

The chain uses TRBV10-3 and TRBJ1-5; 7 nucleotides align to TRBD1. V was pared by 8 bases and J by 1 base, with 8 bases of the junction left unmatched. The germline V gene encodes CDR1 ENHRY and CDR2 SYGVKD. This CDR3 spans 15 amino acids. The CDR3 spells CAIGERGQSNQPQHF. CDR3 DNA sequence: TGTGCCATCGGGGAGAGGGGGCAAAGCAATCAGCCCCAGCATTTT.

This sequence joins TRBV25-1 and TRBJ2-1, with D tentatively TRBD1 (5 bases). Trimming pared 7 bases from V and 0 bases from J, leaving 16 bases between. From germline, CDR1 is MGHDK and CDR2 SYGVNS. The CDR3 consists of 16 residues. CDR3: CASTTLGERSYNEQFF. CDR3 bases: TGTGCCAGCACCACCCTAGGGGAACGCTCCTACAATGAGCAGTTCTTC.

The chain links TRBV5-1 to TRBJ2-2, with D possibly matching TRBD1 (6 bases). From germline, CDR1 is SGHRS and CDR2 YFSETQ. CDR3 length: 17 amino acids. V shed 0 bases and J shed 2 bases, with 14 bases lying between them. CDR3 nucleotide sequence: TGCGCCAGCAGCTTGGTCCAGACAGGAGTAAACACCGGGGAGCTGTTTTTT. It is translated as CASSLVQTGVNTGELFF. Based on the CDR3 plus reference TRBV5-1 and TRBJ2-2, the full variable domain is KAGVTQTPRYLIKTRGQQVTLSCSPISGHRSVSWYQQTPGQGLQFLFEYFSETQRNKGNFPGRFSGRQFSNSRSEMNVSTLELGDSALYLCASSLVQTGVNTGELFFGEGSRLTVL.

This chain uses TRBV4-1 with TRBJ1-3, with a weak D call TRBD1 (5 bases). The germline V gene encodes CDR1 MGHRA and CDR2 YSYEKL. The CDR3 is 15 residues long. V shed 3 bases and J shed 0 bases, with 9 bases lying between them. The CDR3 DNA sequence: TGCGCCAGCAGCCAGACACAGGACTCTGGAAACACCATATATTTT. It specifies CASSQTQDSGNTIYF.

This sequence joins TRBV28 and TRBJ2-4, with D possibly TRBD1 on 6 matching bases. The V end was cut by 6 bases, the J end by 8 bases, with 14 bases between. The CDR3 consists of 13 residues. Germline V gene data show CDR1 as MDHEN and CDR2 as SYDVKM. CDR3 region: CASRAAGADIQYF. CDR3 coding DNA: TGTGCCAGCAGGGCGGCAGGGGCGGACATTCAGTACTTC. The whole variable domain, filled in from reference TRBV28 and TRBJ2-4, reads DVKVTQSSRYLVKRTGEKVFLECVQDMDHENMFWYRQDPGLGLRLIYFSYDVKMKEKGDIPEGYSVSREKKERFSLILESASTNQTSMYLCASRAAGADIQYFGAGTRLSVL.

This chain uses TRBV28 with TRBJ1-5; D might be TRBD1 (6 bases). The germline gives CDR1 MDHEN, CDR2 SYDVKM. The CDR3 runs to 15 residues. Trimming shortened V by 5 bases and J by 7 bases, and 18 bases separated the two germline ends. The CDR3 is CASSPYRVSHQPQHF. As DNA, the CDR3 is TGTGCCAGCAGTCCCTACAGGGTCTCGCACCAGCCCCAGCATTTT.

The chain links TRBV7-2 to TRBJ2-6; no clear D gene. V was cut by 0 bases and J by 0 bases, with 6 bases left in between. There are 16 residues in the CDR3. CDR1 is SGHTA and CDR2 is FQGNSA in the germline V gene. The CDR3 bases are TGTGCCAGCAGCTTAGCACCCACCTCTGGGGCCAACGTCCTGACTTTC. It translates to CASSLAPTSGANVLTF.

The V gene is TRBV7-9, the J gene TRBJ2-1; 13 bases are shared with TRBD2. V lost 7 bases to trimming and J lost 0 bases; unmatched junction nucleotides: 6. The CDR3 totals 17 residues. Germline CDR1 and CDR2: SEHNR and FQNEAQ (reference sequence). The CDR3 DNA sequence: TGTGCCAGCACCGGGACTAGCGGGGCCAGCTCCTACAATGAGCAGTTCTTC. Translating gives CASTGTSGASSYNEQFF.

Note on this clone: Different DNA sequences within this sample yield the same CDR3. This chain links TRBV5-6 with TRBJ1-5, with 8 bases that match TRBD1. The CDR3 is 17 amino acids. J lost 1 base, V lost 5 bases, and 11 bases had no gene match. CDR1 and CDR2 from the germline V gene are SGHDT and YYEEEE. The CDR3 DNA is TGTGCCAGCAGTTCCGGGACAGGAGGTTGGAGCAATCAGCCCCAGCATTTT. As protein: CASSSGTGGWSNQPQHF.

This chain uses TRBV7-2 with TRBJ2-5; D ambiguous. The CDR3 runs to 13 residues. Germline loops: CDR1 SGHTA, CDR2 FQGNSA. V dropped 7 bases and J dropped 2 bases, with 11 bases sitting between them. The CDR3 region has the DNA TGTGCCAGCACCGCACAGCTACAAGAGACCCAGTACTTC. Translating gives CASTAQLQETQYF.

The CDR3 nucleotides are TGTGCCACCTCAGTGAGGGCCAATAATCAGCCCCAGCATTTT. Amino acids: CATSVRANNQPQHF. This chain uses TRBV5-8 with TRBJ1-5; D gene uncertain. CDR3 length equals 14 residues. V lost 9 bases and J 4 bases, leaving 17 bases between the germline ends. CDR1 and CDR2 (germline): SGHTS, YDEGEE. Based on the CDR3 plus reference TRBV5-8 and TRBJ1-5, the full variable domain is EAGVTQSPTHLIKTRGQQATLRCSPISGHTSVYWYQQALGLGLQFLLWYDEGEERNRGNFPPRFSGRQFPNYSSELNVNALELEDSALYLCATSVRANNQPQHFGDGTRLSIL.

The chain employs TRBV19 and TRBJ2-7, with TRBD1 as a possible D gene (5 bases). This CDR3 region has 14 residues. Trimming pared 4 bases from V and 0 bases from J, leaving 10 bases between. Germline-derived CDR1 and CDR2 are LNHDA and SQIVND (reference sequence). The CDR3 spells CASSTGDSSYEQYF. The CDR3 bases are TGTGCCAGTAGTACGGGCGACAGCTCCTACGAGCAGTACTTC.

The V call is TRBV30, the J call TRBJ1-5; D not certain. The CDR3 sequence is 13 residues long. The germline V gene has CDR1 GTSNPN and CDR2 SVGIG (reference sequence). With 0 bases removed from V and 4 bases from J, the gap between germline ends came to 7 bases. CDR3 in DNA: TGTGCCTGGAGTGTAAGGGCAAATCAGCCCCAGCATTTT. Its protein product is CAWSVRANQPQHF.

This chain links TRBV3-1 (or the pseudogene TRBV3-2) with TRBJ1-6, with D possibly matching TRBD1 (5 bases). There are 18 residues in the CDR3. V gave up 4 bases and J gave up 0 bases, with 16 bases separating them. Per germline, CDR1 LGHDT and CDR2 YNNKEL (reference sequence). The CDR3, as DNA: TGTGCCAGCAGCCGAAGTTCAGGGCAGAGCTCCTATAATTCACCCCTCCACTTT. This encodes CASSRSSGQSSYNSPLHF.

The CDR3 sequence: CASSEGQGSNEKLFF. DNA for the CDR3: TGTGCCAGCAGTGAAGGACAGGGCTCCAATGAAAAACTGTTTTTT. This chain connects TRBV6-4 to TRBJ1-4, with 8 bases lining up with TRBD1. This CDR3 has 15 residues. With 3 bases clipped from V and 5 bases from J, the junction kept 5 bases outside the gene matches. Germline lookup yields CDR1 MRHNA and CDR2 SNTAGT.

J is TRBJ2-5 and V is TRBV7-9, with 7 positions matching TRBD1. The CDR3 contains 14 residues. Germline V gene lookup returns CDR1 SEHNR and CDR2 FQNEAQ (reference sequence). The trim removed 3 bases at V and 2 bases at J, leaving 3 bases unmatched. CDR3 protein: CASSFGQEQETQYF. Here the CDR3 DNA reads TGTGCCAGCAGCTTCGGACAGGAACAAGAGACCCAGTACTTC.

The CDR3 DNA is TGTGCCTGGGACAGGTCCCTCTATGGCTACACCTTC. Translation gives CAWDRSLYGYTF. The V gene is TRBV30, the J gene TRBJ1-2, with D perhaps TRBD1 (6 bases). V lost 5 bases and J lost 4, with 11 bases in between. The CDR3 spans 12 residues. Germline loops: CDR1 GTSNPN, CDR2 SVGIG (reference sequence).